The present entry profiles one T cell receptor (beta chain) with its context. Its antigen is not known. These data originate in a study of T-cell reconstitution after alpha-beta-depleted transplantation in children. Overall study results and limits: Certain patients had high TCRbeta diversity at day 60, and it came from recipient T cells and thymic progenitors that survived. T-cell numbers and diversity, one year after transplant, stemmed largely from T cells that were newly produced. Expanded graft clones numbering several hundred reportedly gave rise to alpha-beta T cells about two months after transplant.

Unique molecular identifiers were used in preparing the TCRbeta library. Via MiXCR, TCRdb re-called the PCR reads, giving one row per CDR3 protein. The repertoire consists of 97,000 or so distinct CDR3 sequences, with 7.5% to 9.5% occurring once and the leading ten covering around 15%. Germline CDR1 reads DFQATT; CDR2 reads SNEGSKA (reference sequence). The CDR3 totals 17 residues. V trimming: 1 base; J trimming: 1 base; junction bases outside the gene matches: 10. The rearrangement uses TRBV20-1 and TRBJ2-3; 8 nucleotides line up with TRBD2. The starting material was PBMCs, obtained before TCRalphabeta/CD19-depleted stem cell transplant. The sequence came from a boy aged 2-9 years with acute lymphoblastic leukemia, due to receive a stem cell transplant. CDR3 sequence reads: CSARGSPGGLGTDTQYF. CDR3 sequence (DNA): TGCAGTGCTAGAGGTTCCCCGGGGGGGTTGGGCACAGATACGCAGTATTTT.